These 30 T cell receptor beta chains share one sample of origin, sequenced in a study of blood T cell repertoires in COVID-19. Some clones are missing from TCRdb's copy, which holds only in-frame ones; the method was immunoSEQ multiplex PCR. The table shows 250,000 to 300,000 clones, with approximately 83% occurring only once. The sequencing sample was made of PBMCs or T cells enriched from blood (not recorded which). The receptors stem from a woman in her forties or fifties who had recovered from COVID-19.

This chain links TRBV18 with TRBJ1-4, with D maybe TRBD1 (6 bases). This CDR3 is 16 amino acids long. Germline V gives CDR1 KGHSH, CDR2 LQKENI. V lost 4 bases and J 0 bases, leaving 12 bases between the germline ends. The CDR3 region has the DNA TGTGCCAGCTCACTAGGACAGATTGCAACTAATGAAAAACTGTTTTTT. Residues: CASSLGQIATNEKLFF.

The chain combines TRBV3-1 (or the pseudogene TRBV3-2) with TRBJ1-2; possible D gene TRBD1, 6 bases. The ends were cut back, 2 bases at V and 0 bases at J, with 13 bases in the middle. The CDR3 consists of 16 residues. Germline V gene sequence: CDR1 LGHDT, CDR2 YNNKEL (reference sequence). Here the CDR3 reads CASSQRQGRANYGYTF. CDR3 nucleotides: TGTGCCAGCAGCCAAAGGCAGGGGCGAGCTAACTATGGCTACACCTTC.

This clone has just a few counts. CDR3 nucleotide sequence: TGTGCCATCAGGGGACAGGGTCGATCGTTGGAGCAGTTCTTC. As protein: CAIRGQGRSLEQFF. The chain joins TRBV10-3 to TRBJ2-1, with 9 bases lining up with TRBD1. Germline-derived CDR1 and CDR2 are ENHRY and SYGVKD. The CDR3 length is 14 residues. Trimming removed 6 bases from V and 10 bases from J; junction bases left unmatched: 10.

This clone was counted only a few times. CDR3 coding DNA: TGTGCCAGCAGCAAGAGGACAGGGGTCGTCCATTCACCCCTCCACTTT. Its protein is CASSKRTGVVHSPLHF. This chain joins TRBV5-8 and TRBJ1-6; the match to TRBD1 covers 9 bases. V lost 4 bases to trimming and J lost 8 bases; unmatched junction nucleotides: 10. The CDR3 covers 16 residues. Germline-derived CDR1 and CDR2 are SGHTS and YDEGEE.

The rearrangement joins TRBV11-2 to TRBJ2-1; 10 nucleotides line up with TRBD1. Germline-derived CDR1 and CDR2 are SGHAT and FQNNGV. V dropped 5 bases and J dropped 6; count of bases not matched to a gene: 7. CDR3 size: 15 residues. CDR3: CASSGDRGKGNEQFF. Written as DNA, the CDR3 is TGTGCCAGCAGCGGGGACAGGGGAAAGGGCAATGAGCAGTTCTTC.

The table lists this clone with a few counts. The rearrangement uses TRBV13 and TRBJ2-2, with 7 nucleotides matching TRBD2. The germline V gene has CDR1 PRHDT and CDR2 FYEKMQ (reference sequence). Germline trimming cut 5 bases from V and 7 bases from J; bases unmatched to any gene: 13. This CDR3 spans 16 amino acids. In DNA, the CDR3 is TGTGCCAGCAGCCGCTGGCGGGGAGGGCCGGTCGGGGAGCTGTTTTTT. It encodes CASSRWRGGPVGELFF.

The V call is TRBV10-2, the J call TRBJ2-5, with D possibly being TRBD2 (6 bases). V was pared by 3 bases and J by 7 bases, with 18 bases between. This CDR3 region has 15 residues. CDR1 is WSHSY and CDR2 is SAAADI in the germline V gene. CDR3 sequence (DNA): TGCGCCAGCAGTGAAAGGGACTGGGAATCGGGGACCCAGTACTTC. It translates to CASSERDWESGTQYF.

The rearrangement joins TRBV3-1 (or the pseudogene TRBV3-2) to TRBJ2-2; D is ambiguous. Germline V gene lookup returns CDR1 LGHDT and CDR2 YNNKEL (reference sequence). This CDR3 region has 15 residues. V lost 4 bases to trimming and J lost 6 bases, with 15 bases between them. The CDR3 DNA reads TGTGCCAGCAGCCCCGCCCCGATAGTTTCCGGGGAGCTGTTTTTT. It specifies CASSPAPIVSGELFF.

V usage is TRBV5-1 and J usage is TRBJ1-4, with D possibly matching TRBD1 (6 bases). Germline CDR1 is SGHRS and CDR2 is YFSETQ. The CDR3 covers 17 residues. V dropped 4 bases and J dropped 2 bases, with 18 bases sitting between them. The CDR3 DNA sequence: TGCGCCAGCAGCCCCGGACAGACTCCGGGCACTAATGAAAAACTGTTTTTT. This gives the protein CASSPGQTPGTNEKLFF.

The V gene is TRBV29-1, the J gene TRBJ2-1; no reliable D call. Germline CDR1 reads SQVTM; CDR2 reads ANQGSEA. Trimming left V 6 bases short and J 0 bases short, with 9 bases between. The CDR3 extends over 13 amino acids. CDR3 coding DNA: TGCAGCGTCCTCGTATACTCCTACAATGAGCAGTTCTTC. Translated: CSVLVYSYNEQFF.

This sequence joins TRBV19 and TRBJ2-3; 9 nucleotides agree with TRBD1. The V gene's germline CDR1 is LNHDA and CDR2 SQIVND (reference sequence). There are 15 residues in the CDR3. The V and J ends lost 4 bases and 4 bases, in that order; junction bases with no gene match: 6. CDR3 amino acids: CASSTGQGLSDTQYF. The DNA for the CDR3 is TGTGCCAGTAGTACGGGACAGGGTTTGTCAGATACGCAGTATTTT. Full variable domain (rest looked up from reference TRBV19 and TRBJ2-3): DGGITQSPKYLFRKEGQNVTLSCEQNLNHDAMYWYRQDPGQGLRLIYYSQIVNDFQKGDIAEGYSVSREKKESFPLTVTSAQKNPTAFYLCASSTGQGLSDTQYFGPGTRLTVL.

This clone was seen a handful of times. The J gene is TRBJ1-2, the V gene TRBV7-9, with D hard to call. From germline, CDR1 is SEHNR and CDR2 FQNEAQ (reference sequence). CDR3 length equals 15 residues. Trimming stripped 2 bases from V and 5 bases from J, with 15 bases between. Here the CDR3 reads CASSLSAGRGYGYTF. For the CDR3, the DNA is TGTGCCAGCAGCTTAAGTGCAGGCCGGGGATATGGCTACACCTTC.

The rearrangement joins TRBV28 to TRBJ1-3; TRBD1 agrees at 8 bases. Per the germline V gene, CDR1 is MDHEN and CDR2 is SYDVKM. There are 16 residues in the CDR3. V gave up 5 bases and J gave up 0 bases; unmatched junction bases: 6. The CDR3 sequence is CASSLPTGGSGNTIYF. The CDR3 bases are TGTGCCAGCAGTCTACCTACAGGGGGCTCTGGAAACACCATATATTTT.

This clone was counted a few times. The rearrangement uses TRBV28 and TRBJ2-1, with TRBD2 matching 8 bases. The CDR3 has 14 residues. Germline values: CDR1 MDHEN, CDR2 SYDVKM. V lost 8 bases, J lost 4 bases, and 7 bases stayed unmatched. In nucleotides, the CDR3 is TGTGCCAGCGGACGGGCTAGCGGGTACAATGAGCAGTTCTTC. This sequence encodes CASGRASGYNEQFF.

The chain has TRBV7-2 and TRBJ2-3, with unresolved D. CDR1 is SGHTA and CDR2 is FQGNSA in the germline V gene. The CDR3 has 12 amino acids. Trimming shortened V by 8 bases and J by 3 bases, and 9 bases separated the two germline ends. The CDR3 sequence is CASHHKTDTQYF. For the CDR3, the DNA is TGTGCCAGCCACCACAAAACAGATACGCAGTATTTT.

V usage is TRBV10-3 and J usage is TRBJ2-2; 14 positions agree with TRBD2. Trimming cost V 3 bases and J 5 bases; bases outside gene matches: 2. Per germline, CDR1 ENHRY and CDR2 SYGVKD. The CDR3 has 16 amino acids. The CDR3 sequence is CAISEGTSGRTGELFF. CDR3 DNA: TGTGCCATCAGTGAAGGGACTAGCGGGAGAACCGGGGAGCTGTTTTTT.

The chain couples TRBV10-1 to TRBJ2-2, with D perhaps matching TRBD1 (6 bases). Germline assignment: CDR1 WNHNN and CDR2 SYGVQD (reference sequence). V was trimmed by 6 bases and J by 5 bases, leaving 10 bases between them. The CDR3 covers 13 residues. CDR3 sequence reads: CASREGGTGELFF. As DNA, the CDR3 is TGCGCCAGCAGAGAAGGGGGTACCGGGGAGCTGTTTTTT.

This chain uses TRBV5-1 with TRBJ2-7, with 12 bases lining up with TRBD2. Germline values: CDR1 SGHRS, CDR2 YFSETQ. The CDR3 loop spans 16 amino acids. Trimming cost V 4 bases and J 3 bases; bases outside gene matches: 8. The CDR3 region is CASSNGLAGLFYEQYF. DNA for the CDR3: TGCGCCAGCAGCAACGGACTAGCGGGGCTATTCTACGAGCAGTACTTC.

The chain joins TRBV7-9 to TRBJ1-1; 10 bases match TRBD1. This CDR3 has 17 residues. Germline V CDR1 and CDR2: SEHNR, FQNEAQ (reference sequence). V trimming: 5 bases; J trimming: 0 bases; junction bases outside the gene matches: 9. In DNA, the CDR3 is TGTGCCAGCAGCCCTCGGCCGGGACAGGGGATGAACACTGAAGCTTTCTTT. Translation gives CASSPRPGQGMNTEAFF.

The V and J genes are TRBV30 and TRBJ2-1, with D unclear. The CDR3 extends over 14 amino acids. The germline V and J ends were trimmed by 0 bases and 0 bases, with 6 bases remaining between them. Germline CDR1 GTSNPN, CDR2 SVGIG (reference sequence). CDR3 nucleotide sequence: TGTGCCTGGAGTGTCGGTAGCTCCTACAATGAGCAGTTCTTC. This sequence encodes CAWSVGSSYNEQFF.

This chain uses TRBV5-5 with TRBJ1-2; TRBD1 is a possible D gene (5 bases). Trimming removed 6 bases at V and 6 bases at J, with 15 bases between. Per germline, CDR1 SGHKS and CDR2 YYEKEE (reference sequence). CDR3 size: 13 residues. In DNA, the CDR3 is TGTGCCAGCAACCTCTTGGTGACAGATGGCTACACCTTC. Translating it yields CASNLLVTDGYTF.

The genes are TRBV12-3 or TRBV12-4 and TRBJ2-3; D gene unclear. The CDR3 loop spans 12 amino acids. The V end lost 3 bases, the J end lost 6 bases, and 7 bases lay between the germline ends. CDR3 sequence reads: CASSFLQDTQYF. In nucleotides, the CDR3 is TGTGCCAGCAGTTTTCTCCAGGATACGCAGTATTTT.

The sample holds one count of this clone. The V call is TRBV6-9, the J call TRBJ2-3; 11 bases align to TRBD2. Losses at the gene ends were 7 bases for V and 5 bases for J; bases not matched to a gene: 32. Germline CDR1 reads MNHGY; CDR2 reads SVAAGI. The CDR3 extends over 23 amino acids. CDR3 coding DNA: TGTGCCAGCACCCCCCGGATCGTTGGGGGCCCGGATCGTAGCGGGGGGGCCGTAGATACGCAGTATTTT. Encoded protein: CASTPRIVGGPDRSGGAVDTQYF.

The V and J genes are TRBV3-1 (or the pseudogene TRBV3-2) and TRBJ2-2, with 10 bases fitting TRBD2. The CDR3 length is 16 residues. Germline V gene lookup returns CDR1 LGHDT and CDR2 YNNKEL (reference sequence). The junction had 7 bases not matched to a gene; V was cut back by 4 bases and J by 5 bases. The CDR3 region has the DNA TGTGCCAGCAGCCCCCCTAGCGGGAGAGGGACCGGGGAGCTGTTTTTT. Protein: CASSPPSGRGTGELFF.

This clone appeared a single time. The rearrangement joins TRBV27 to TRBJ2-3; TRBD2 agrees at 11 bases. Unmatched junction bases numbered 1, after V lost 8 bases and J lost 0 bases. This CDR3 region has 14 residues. Germline V CDR1 and CDR2: MNHEY, SMNVEV (reference sequence). The CDR3, as DNA: TGTGCCAGCGGGACTAGCGGTAGCACAGATACGCAGTATTTT. Encoded protein: CASGTSGSTDTQYF.

The chain combines TRBV28 with TRBJ1-6, with D hard to call. Germline V gives CDR1 MDHEN, CDR2 SYDVKM. Trimming took 3 bases from V and 3 from J, leaving 12 bases between them. This CDR3 contains 16 residues. The CDR3 loop is CASSFTSEGYNSPLHF. Written as DNA, the CDR3 is TGTGCCAGCAGTTTCACCTCGGAGGGCTATAATTCACCCCTCCACTTT.

This clone was detected once. The V call is TRBV13, the J call TRBJ2-7; D unclear. This CDR3 spans 14 amino acids. V lost 0 bases and J 4 bases, leaving 10 bases between the germline ends. Per germline, CDR1 PRHDT and CDR2 FYEKMQ (reference sequence). CDR3 in amino acids: CASSLGSLRYEQYF. The CDR3 DNA reads as TGTGCCAGCAGCTTAGGCTCCTTGAGGTACGAGCAGTACTTC. Variable domain in full (rest from reference TRBV13 and TRBJ2-7): AAGVIQSPRHLIKEKRETATLKCYPIPRHDTVYWYQQGPGQDPQFLISFYEKMQSDKGSIPDRFSAQQFSDYHSELNMSSLELGDSALYFCASSLGSLRYEQYFGPGTRLTVT.

V is TRBV3-1 (or the pseudogene TRBV3-2) and J is TRBJ1-1; TRBD1 might be the D (5 bases). Trimming cost V 2 bases and J 3 bases, with 13 bases left between them. This CDR3 contains 15 residues. Looked up from germline, CDR1 is LGHDT and CDR2 is YNNKEL (reference sequence). This CDR3 reads CASSQIGGGDTEAFF. The CDR3, as DNA: TGTGCCAGCAGCCAAATTGGGGGAGGGGACACTGAAGCTTTCTTT.

The chain links TRBV30 to TRBJ1-2; 8 nucleotides line up with TRBD1. CDR3 length: 16 residues. In germline, CDR1 is GTSNPN, CDR2 SVGIG (reference sequence). V lost 2 bases and J lost 1; bases outside the gene matches: 9. The CDR3 bases are TGTGCCTGGAGTAGGACAGGGATATCCTTTAACTATGGCTACACCTTC. Its translation is CAWSRTGISFNYGYTF.

The chain is built from TRBV3-1 (or the pseudogene TRBV3-2) and TRBJ2-3, with 8 nucleotides matching TRBD1. The CDR3 sequence is 15 residues long. V was pared by 4 bases and J by 0 bases, with 3 bases of the junction left unmatched. Germline loops: CDR1 LGHDT, CDR2 YNNKEL (reference sequence). The DNA for the CDR3 is TGTGCCAGCAGCCCCGGGACAGGAAGCACAGATACGCAGTATTTT. Its translation: CASSPGTGSTDTQYF.